This is a list of T cell receptor beta chains from one sample in a study of cytomegalovirus exposure and HLA in healthy donors. Measured with immunoSEQ multiplex PCR; TCRdb has only the in-frame clones, and not every one. The sample has some 170,000 clones, more than 70% seen once. The specimen was PBMCs. Every receptor here comes from a man under 40 in good health and CMV-seropositive. CDR3s include the opening cysteine and the closing phenylalanine or tryptophan. Each record gives: V gene, clone size, CDR3 length, J gene, D gene, CDR3 DNA, CDR3 protein. The D gene is left open where the match is weak. Clone sizes are given selectively: once, few, many, or a class where the clone is expanded.

v_call: TRBV28
clone_size: NA
cdr3_length: 14
j_call: TRBJ1-5
d_call: NA
cdr3_nt: TGTGCCAGCATAAAAGGAGGAAGCAATCAGCCCCAGCATTTT
cdr3_aa: CASIKGGSNQPQHF

v_call: TRBV6-5
clone_size: NA
cdr3_length: 14
j_call: TRBJ1-1
d_call: TRBD1
cdr3_nt: TGTGCCAGCAGAGCAGGGGGGACGAACACTGAAGCTTTCTTT
cdr3_aa: CASRAGGTNTEAFF

v_call: TRBV28
clone_size: NA
cdr3_length: 12
j_call: TRBJ1-2
d_call: NA
cdr3_nt: TGTGCCAGCGGGGCAGGAGGGTATGGCTACACCTTC
cdr3_aa: CASGAGGYGYTF

v_call: TRBV5-6
clone_size: NA
cdr3_length: 13
j_call: TRBJ1-6
d_call: NA
cdr3_nt: TGTGCCAGCAGCTTGAGGGGATATTCACCCCTCCACTTT
cdr3_aa: CASSLRGYSPLHF

v_call: TRBV2
clone_size: NA
cdr3_length: 18
j_call: TRBJ1-2
d_call: TRBD1
cdr3_nt: TGTGCCAGCAGGGCTCCGGGACAGGGGGCAATTGGGTGGTATGGCTACACCTTC
cdr3_aa: CASRAPGQGAIGWYGYTF

v_call: TRBV9
clone_size: once
cdr3_length: 15
j_call: TRBJ2-7
d_call: NA
cdr3_nt: TGTGCCAGCAGCAGTAGCTCCAATACTCTACGTATGCAGTACTTC
cdr3_aa: CASSSSSNTLRMQYF

v_call: TRBV6-5
clone_size: NA
cdr3_length: 15
j_call: TRBJ2-3
d_call: NA
cdr3_nt: TGTGCCAGCAGTTACACGAGCGGGAGCACAGATACGCAGTATTTT
cdr3_aa: CASSYTSGSTDTQYF

v_call: TRBV4-1
clone_size: NA
cdr3_length: 15
j_call: TRBJ1-1
d_call: NA
cdr3_nt: TGCGCCAGCAGCCAAGTGGGGGGGTTGAACACTGAAGCTTTCTTT
cdr3_aa: CASSQVGGLNTEAFF

v_call: TRBV30
clone_size: few
cdr3_length: 14
j_call: TRBJ2-1
d_call: NA
cdr3_nt: TGTGCCTGGACAGGGAGGCTCTCCTACAATGAGCAGTTCTTC
cdr3_aa: CAWTGRLSYNEQFF

v_call: TRBV9
clone_size: once
cdr3_length: 15
j_call: TRBJ2-4
d_call: TRBD1
cdr3_nt: TGTGCCAGCAGCGCCCGATCGACAGGGGACAACATTCAGTACTTC
cdr3_aa: CASSARSTGDNIQYF

v_call: TRBV7-2
clone_size: once
cdr3_length: 11
j_call: TRBJ2-1
d_call: NA
cdr3_nt: TGTGCCAGCAGCCTTATAGATGAGCAGTTCTTC
cdr3_aa: CASSLIDEQFF

v_call: TRBV7-2
clone_size: NA
cdr3_length: 11
j_call: TRBJ2-6
d_call: NA
cdr3_nt: TGTGCCAGCAGCCCGGCGGACGTCCTGACTTTC
cdr3_aa: CASSPADVLTF

v_call: TRBV7-3
clone_size: NA
cdr3_length: 15
j_call: TRBJ2-7
d_call: NA
cdr3_nt: TGTGCCAGCGCCCCGGGGTGGGGGGATTCCTACGAGCAGTACTTC
cdr3_aa: CASAPGWGDSYEQYF

v_call: TRBV6-1
clone_size: NA
cdr3_length: 15
j_call: TRBJ2-5
d_call: NA
cdr3_nt: TGTGCCAGCAGTGAAGGGCGGGACGGGCAAGAGACCCAGTACTTC
cdr3_aa: CASSEGRDGQETQYF

v_call: TRBV10-3
clone_size: NA
cdr3_length: 11
j_call: TRBJ2-1
d_call: NA
cdr3_nt: TGTGCCATCAGCGGGAACAATGAGCAGTTCTTC
cdr3_aa: CAISGNNEQFF

v_call: TRBV11-2
clone_size: NA
cdr3_length: 13
j_call: TRBJ2-7
d_call: NA
cdr3_nt: TGTGCCACCCACAGGGACGGCCCCTACGAGCAGTACTTC
cdr3_aa: CATHRDGPYEQYF

v_call: TRBV27
clone_size: NA
cdr3_length: 14
j_call: TRBJ1-4
d_call: TRBD1
cdr3_nt: TGTGCCAGCAGTGGGACAGGGGGCTTTGGTAAACTGTTTTTT
cdr3_aa: CASSGTGGFGKLFF

v_call: TRBV9
clone_size: NA
cdr3_length: 15
j_call: TRBJ1-1
d_call: TRBD1
cdr3_nt: TGTGCCAGCAGCGTAAGCGGGACAGGGAACACTGAAGCTTTCTTT
cdr3_aa: CASSVSGTGNTEAFF

v_call: TRBV5-6
clone_size: NA
cdr3_length: 14
j_call: TRBJ2-2
d_call: TRBD1
cdr3_nt: TGTGCCAGCAGCAGGGGGCTCGTCACCGGGGAGCTGTTTTTT
cdr3_aa: CASSRGLVTGELFF

v_call: TRBV29-1
clone_size: NA
cdr3_length: 14
j_call: TRBJ1-2
d_call: NA
cdr3_nt: TGCAGCGTTGCAGCGCCGAAACCCTCTTATGGCTACACCTTC
cdr3_aa: CSVAAPKPSYGYTF

v_call: TRBV2
clone_size: NA
cdr3_length: 13
j_call: TRBJ1-1
d_call: TRBD1
cdr3_nt: TGTGCCAGCAGGTGGACAGGGTCGACTGAAGCTTTCTTT
cdr3_aa: CASRWTGSTEAFF

v_call: TRBV30
clone_size: NA
cdr3_length: 13
j_call: TRBJ1-5
d_call: TRBD1
cdr3_nt: TGTGCCTGCGACAGGGGGCTAAGTCAGCCCCAGCATTTT
cdr3_aa: CACDRGLSQPQHF

v_call: TRBV4-2
clone_size: once
cdr3_length: 17
j_call: TRBJ2-1
d_call: NA
cdr3_nt: TGTGCCAGCAGCCGAGGGACAACTGGAGGATATCGGGCTGAGCAGTTCTTC
cdr3_aa: CASSRGTTGGYRAEQFF

v_call: TRBV19
clone_size: NA
cdr3_length: 16
j_call: TRBJ1-5
d_call: NA
cdr3_nt: TGTGCCAGTAGTATACGACTCACCGGAGTCGATCAGCCCCAGCATTTT
cdr3_aa: CASSIRLTGVDQPQHF

v_call: TRBV7-2
clone_size: NA
cdr3_length: 15
j_call: TRBJ1-2
d_call: TRBD1
cdr3_nt: TGTGCCAGCAGCCAAACGGGACAGGGAATGGATGGCTACACCTTC
cdr3_aa: CASSQTGQGMDGYTF

v_call: TRBV5-1
clone_size: NA
cdr3_length: 17
j_call: TRBJ1-2
d_call: NA
cdr3_nt: TGCGCCAGCAGCTTGGCCAGGGGAGCGGGGGATCCTGGGGGCTACACCTTC
cdr3_aa: CASSLARGAGDPGGYTF

v_call: TRBV9
clone_size: NA
cdr3_length: 13
j_call: TRBJ1-4
d_call: NA
cdr3_nt: TGTGCCAGCACCGGGCAGGGTCAGGAAAAACTGTTTTTT
cdr3_aa: CASTGQGQEKLFF

v_call: TRBV6-6
clone_size: NA
cdr3_length: 15
j_call: TRBJ2-1
d_call: NA
cdr3_nt: TGTGCCAGCAGTTACGACAGAAGCTCCTACAATGAGCAGTTCTTC
cdr3_aa: CASSYDRSSYNEQFF

v_call: TRBV7-3
clone_size: once
cdr3_length: 14
j_call: TRBJ2-7
d_call: TRBD1
cdr3_nt: TGTGCCAGCAGCTTGGACAGGGCGGTACAGGAGCAGTACTTC
cdr3_aa: CASSLDRAVQEQYF

v_call: TRBV29-1
clone_size: NA
cdr3_length: 13
j_call: TRBJ2-7
d_call: TRBD2
cdr3_nt: TGCAGCATACGGACTAGCGGAGGATACGAGCAGTACTTC
cdr3_aa: CSIRTSGGYEQYF

v_call: TRBV11-1
clone_size: NA
cdr3_length: 12
j_call: TRBJ2-1
d_call: NA
cdr3_nt: TGTGCCAGCAGCCCCTCTGCAGGTGAGCAGTTCTTC
cdr3_aa: CASSPSAGEQFF

v_call: TRBV5-1
clone_size: NA
cdr3_length: 14
j_call: TRBJ1-2
d_call: NA
cdr3_nt: TGCGCCAGCAGCTTGTCAGGGCCCCTGACTGGCTACACCTTC
cdr3_aa: CASSLSGPLTGYTF

v_call: TRBV6-6
clone_size: NA
cdr3_length: 16
j_call: TRBJ2-1
d_call: TRBD2
cdr3_nt: TGTGCCAGCAGGCTCCTAACTAGCGGGGGTTACAATGAGCAGTTCTTC
cdr3_aa: CASRLLTSGGYNEQFF

v_call: TRBV7-2
clone_size: NA
cdr3_length: 16
j_call: TRBJ2-7
d_call: TRBD1
cdr3_nt: TGTGCCAGCAGCTTAGCCACGGGACAGGGAGAGTACGAGCAGTACTTC
cdr3_aa: CASSLATGQGEYEQYF

v_call: TRBV6-5
clone_size: NA
cdr3_length: 12
j_call: TRBJ1-1
d_call: NA
cdr3_nt: TGTGCCAGCAGCCCCGGGAGGCTTGAAGCTTTCTTT
cdr3_aa: CASSPGRLEAFF

v_call: TRBV5-1
clone_size: NA
cdr3_length: 11
j_call: TRBJ2-5
d_call: NA
cdr3_nt: TGCGCCAGCAGCAAGACAGGAACCCAGTACTTC
cdr3_aa: CASSKTGTQYF

v_call: TRBV7-6
clone_size: NA
cdr3_length: 18
j_call: TRBJ2-7
d_call: TRBD2
cdr3_nt: TGTGCCAGCAGCCCCAGCCGACTAGCGGGGGGGCCGGGTTACGAGCAGTACTTC
cdr3_aa: CASSPSRLAGGPGYEQYF

v_call: TRBV11-2
clone_size: NA
cdr3_length: 13
j_call: TRBJ1-5
d_call: NA
cdr3_nt: TGTGCCAGCAGCTTAAGGGGGAATCAGCCCCAGCATTTT
cdr3_aa: CASSLRGNQPQHF

v_call: TRBV7-8
clone_size: NA
cdr3_length: 16
j_call: TRBJ2-7
d_call: NA
cdr3_nt: TGTGCCAGCAGCTTAGGGAGTCAGGGAATTTCCTACGAGCAGTACTTC
cdr3_aa: CASSLGSQGISYEQYF

v_call: TRBV5-6
clone_size: NA
cdr3_length: 12
j_call: TRBJ1-3
d_call: NA
cdr3_nt: TGTGCCAGCAGCTTGGGGAGAGGCACCATATATTTT
cdr3_aa: CASSLGRGTIYF